The 14 T cell receptor beta chains given below trace back to one sample, sequenced in a study of T cell responses to AZD1222 COVID-19 vaccine. Here immunoSEQ multiplex PCR was the method, and the copy in TCRdb shows in-frame clones only, minus some. The sample yields some 130,000 clones, around 87% seen once. Here the sequenced sample was peripheral blood, taken 28 days after the second AZD1222 dose. These receptors came from an adult who received the AZD1222 COVID-19 vaccine.

CDR3 nucleotide sequence: TGTGCCAGCAGCCTTCAACAGGGAGACACTGAAGCTTTCTTT. It specifies CASSLQQGDTEAFF. This chain joins TRBV3-1 (or the pseudogene TRBV3-2) and TRBJ1-1, with TRBD1 as a possible D gene (6 bases). Trimming pared 4 bases from V and 3 bases from J, leaving 12 bases between. The V gene's germline CDR1 is LGHDT and CDR2 YNNKEL (reference sequence). The CDR3 spans 14 residues.

The chain joins TRBV7-9 to TRBJ1-2; D may be TRBD1 (5 bases). The CDR3 length is 14 residues. The V gene's germline CDR1 is SEHNR and CDR2 FQNEAQ (reference sequence). The V and J ends lost 5 bases and 3 bases respectively, with 13 bases between them. This CDR3 reads CASSAGLSDYGYTF. DNA for the CDR3: TGTGCCAGCAGCGCAGGGCTATCCGACTATGGCTACACCTTC.

This clone was counted a single time. The chain is built from TRBV7-2 and TRBJ1-4; TRBD1 aligns across 7 bases. The CDR3 is 14 residues long. From germline, CDR1 is SGHTA and CDR2 FQGNSA. Trimming removed 4 bases from V and 6 bases from J; junction bases left unmatched: 5. CDR3 sequence reads: CASSYSGGDEKLFF. In DNA, the CDR3 is TGTGCCAGCAGCTACTCAGGGGGGGATGAAAAACTGTTTTTT.

CDR3 sequence reads: CASSQEGQGHQPQHF. Written as DNA, the CDR3 is TGCGCCAGCAGCCAAGAGGGGCAGGGGCATCAGCCCCAGCATTTT. V is TRBV4-1 and J is TRBJ1-5, with D possibly TRBD1 on 6 matching bases. Germline values: CDR1 MGHRA, CDR2 YSYEKL. Trimming shortened V by 0 bases and J by 5 bases, and 11 bases separated the two germline ends. CDR3 length equals 15 residues.

The V call is TRBV4-3, the J call TRBJ2-3; D gene uncertain. This CDR3 has 12 amino acids. Trimming removed 0 bases at V and 7 bases at J, with 5 bases between. In germline, CDR1 is LGHNA, CDR2 YSLEER. CDR3 bases: TGCGCCAGCAGCCAAGAAGGAAATACGCAGTATTTT. Protein sequence: CASSQEGNTQYF.

This sequence joins TRBV19 and TRBJ2-1, with 8 bases identical to TRBD1. Germline CDR1 LNHDA, CDR2 SQIVND (reference sequence). V shed 5 bases, J shed 10 bases, and the junction held 7 bases outside the gene matches. CDR3 length: 13 amino acids. CDR3 sequence (DNA): TGTGCCAGTAGTCCCAGGACAGGGAACGAGCAGTTCTTC. It yields the protein CASSPRTGNEQFF.

The gene calls are TRBV4-3 and TRBJ1-2; TRBD1 aligns across 9 bases. This CDR3 spans 15 amino acids. In germline, CDR1 is LGHNA, CDR2 YSLEER. J was trimmed by 8 bases and V by 1 base; bases with no gene match: 8. The CDR3 here is CASSQGSTGGQGYTF. CDR3 sequence (DNA): TGCGCCAGCAGCCAAGGAAGTACAGGGGGCCAGGGCTACACCTTC.

V gene TRBV7-2 combines with J gene TRBJ1-4; TRBD1 matches at 8 bases. This CDR3 region has 13 residues. Germline CDR1 and CDR2: SGHTA and FQGNSA. V gave up 8 bases and J gave up 7 bases; unmatched junction bases: 6. The CDR3 here is CASSRDRGEKLFF. CDR3 DNA sequence: TGTGCCAGCTCAAGAGACAGGGGTGAAAAACTGTTTTTT.

This clone was seen more than once but under ten times. The V and J genes are TRBV18 and TRBJ1-4; TRBD1 aligns across 8 bases. Germline V gene lookup returns CDR1 KGHSH and CDR2 LQKENI. CDR3 length: 18 residues. The ends lost 4 bases at V and 1 base at J; junction bases unmatched: 11. The CDR3: CASSRQGAYGGTNEKLFF. The CDR3 DNA reads as TGTGCCAGCTCACGCCAGGGGGCGTACGGGGGAACTAATGAAAAACTGTTTTTT.

V usage is TRBV9 and J usage is TRBJ2-5; TRBD2 is a possible D gene (6 bases). Germline assignment: CDR1 SGDLS and CDR2 YYNGEE. The CDR3 is 16 residues long. Trimming took 1 base from V and 0 from J, leaving 13 bases between them. The CDR3, as DNA: TGTGCCAGCAGCGTATCCCCAGCGGGTGACCAAGAGACCCAGTACTTC. Its protein is CASSVSPAGDQETQYF.

The chain is built from TRBV7-6 and TRBJ1-2; TRBD1 matches at 8 bases. Germline values: CDR1 SGHVS, CDR2 FNYEAQ. The CDR3 covers 14 residues. V shed 5 bases and J 8 bases; nucleotides not matched to a gene: 10. The CDR3 sequence: CASSHRTGTTGYTF. The DNA of the CDR3 is TGTGCCAGCAGCCATAGGACAGGGACTACGGGCTACACCTTC.

This chain connects TRBV19 to TRBJ2-7, with a possible D match to TRBD2 (6 bases). Germline CDR1 LNHDA, CDR2 SQIVND (reference sequence). The ends were cut back, 1 base at V and 0 bases at J, with 10 bases in the middle. CDR3 length: 15 amino acids. Here the CDR3 reads CASSIGPGLSYEQYF. The CDR3 region has the DNA TGTGCCAGTAGTATAGGGCCGGGACTCTCCTACGAGCAGTACTTC.

The gene calls are TRBV7-2 and TRBJ1-1; TRBD1 might be the D (6 bases). Germline CDR1 and CDR2: SGHTA and FQGNSA. The CDR3 sequence is 15 residues long. V was trimmed by 3 bases and J by 1 base, leaving 12 bases between them. For the CDR3, the DNA is TGTGCCAGCAGCTTTCTGGGGGCCGAGAACACTGAAGCTTTCTTT. This encodes CASSFLGAENTEAFF.

The chain links TRBV6-6 to TRBJ1-5; D is unclear. This CDR3 contains 12 residues. V was cut by 5 bases and J by 7 bases, with 9 bases left in between. Germline values: CDR1 MNHNY, CDR2 SVGAGI (reference sequence). The CDR3 DNA reads TGTGCCAGCAGTCCAGAGGGACAGCCCCAGCATTTT. Amino acids: CASSPEGQPQHF.